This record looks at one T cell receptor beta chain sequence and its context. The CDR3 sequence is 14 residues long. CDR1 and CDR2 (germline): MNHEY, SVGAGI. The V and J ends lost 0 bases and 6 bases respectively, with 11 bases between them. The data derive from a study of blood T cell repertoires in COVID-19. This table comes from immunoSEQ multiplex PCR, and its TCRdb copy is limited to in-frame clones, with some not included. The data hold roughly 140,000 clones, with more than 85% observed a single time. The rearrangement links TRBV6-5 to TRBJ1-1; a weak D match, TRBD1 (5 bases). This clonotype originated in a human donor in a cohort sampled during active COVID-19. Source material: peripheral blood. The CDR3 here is CASSYSGGEAEAFF. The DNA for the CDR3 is TGTGCCAGCAGTTACTCCGGGGGGGAGGCTGAAGCTTTCTTT.